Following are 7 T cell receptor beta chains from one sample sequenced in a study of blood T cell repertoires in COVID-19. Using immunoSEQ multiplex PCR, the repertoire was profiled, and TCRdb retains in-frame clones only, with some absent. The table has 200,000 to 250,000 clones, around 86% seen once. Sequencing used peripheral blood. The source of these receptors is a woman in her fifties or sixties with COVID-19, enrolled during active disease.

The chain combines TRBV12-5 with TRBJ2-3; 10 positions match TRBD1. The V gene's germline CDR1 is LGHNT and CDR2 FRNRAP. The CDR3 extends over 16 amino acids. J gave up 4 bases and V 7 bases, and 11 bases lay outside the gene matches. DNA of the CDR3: TGTGCTAGTGCAAGGACCGGGACAGGGGTAGCAGATACGCAGTATTTT. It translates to CASARTGTGVADTQYF.

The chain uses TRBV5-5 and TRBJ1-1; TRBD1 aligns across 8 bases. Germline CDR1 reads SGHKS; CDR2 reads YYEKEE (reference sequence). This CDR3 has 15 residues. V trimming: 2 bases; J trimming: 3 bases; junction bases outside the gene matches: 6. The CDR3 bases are TGTGCCAGCAGCTTCATCCGGGACAGGTACACTGAAGCTTTCTTT. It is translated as CASSFIRDRYTEAFF.

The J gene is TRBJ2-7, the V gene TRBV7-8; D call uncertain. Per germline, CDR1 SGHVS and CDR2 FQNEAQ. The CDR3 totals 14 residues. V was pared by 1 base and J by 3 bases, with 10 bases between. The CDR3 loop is CASSLVSSGYEQYV. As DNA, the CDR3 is TGTGCCAGCAGCTTAGTATCTTCAGGCTACGAGCAGTACGTC.

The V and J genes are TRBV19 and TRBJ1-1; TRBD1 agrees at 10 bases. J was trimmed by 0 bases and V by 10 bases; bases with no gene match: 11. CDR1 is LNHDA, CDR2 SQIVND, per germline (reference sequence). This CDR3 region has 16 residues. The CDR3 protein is CATWSRDRGLNTEAFF. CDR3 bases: TGTGCCACCTGGTCCCGGGACAGGGGTTTGAACACTGAAGCTTTCTTT. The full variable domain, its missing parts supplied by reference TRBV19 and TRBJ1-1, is DGGITQSPKYLFRKEGQNVTLSCEQNLNHDAMYWYRQDPGQGLRLIYYSQIVNDFQKGDIAEGYSVSREKKESFPLTVTSAQKNPTAFYLCATWSRDRGLNTEAFFGQGTRLTVV.

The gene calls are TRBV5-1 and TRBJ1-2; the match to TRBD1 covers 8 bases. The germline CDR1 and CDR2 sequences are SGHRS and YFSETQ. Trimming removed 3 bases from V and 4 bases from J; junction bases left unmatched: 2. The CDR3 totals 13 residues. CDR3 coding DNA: TGCGCCAGCAGCTCAGGGGGCCTCTATGGCTACACCTTC. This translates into CASSSGGLYGYTF.

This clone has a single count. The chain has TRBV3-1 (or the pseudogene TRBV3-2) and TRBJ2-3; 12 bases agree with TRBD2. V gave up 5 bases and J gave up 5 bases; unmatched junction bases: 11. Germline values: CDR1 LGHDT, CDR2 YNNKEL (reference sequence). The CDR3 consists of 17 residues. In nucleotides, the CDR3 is TGTGCCAGCAGCTCTGTTAGACTAGCGGGGGCCCTAGATACGCAGTATTTT. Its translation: CASSSVRLAGALDTQYF.

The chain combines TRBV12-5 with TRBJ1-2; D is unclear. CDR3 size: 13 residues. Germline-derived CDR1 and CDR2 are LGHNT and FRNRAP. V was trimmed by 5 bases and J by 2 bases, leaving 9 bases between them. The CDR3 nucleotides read TGTGCTAGTGGTGTGACTGGGAACTATGGCTACACCTTC. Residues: CASGVTGNYGYTF.